This T cell receptor beta chain is drawn from a study of T cells after posttransplantation cyclophosphamide. Study findings and constraints: Recipient CMV seropositivity and CMV reactivation strongly tracked TRB clonality.

This clone was observed many times. Its specificity is unknown. Assay used: immunoSEQ multiplex PCR; TCRdb lists only in-frame clones, some missing. The sample shows some 46,000 clones, none of them appearing just once. The CDR3 is 16 amino acids. Trimming pared 3 bases from V and 0 bases from J, leaving 15 bases between. Germline values: CDR1 SGDLS, CDR2 YYNGEE. The source material was PBMCs. The clonotype was recovered from a man aged 40-49 years in good health, CMV-negative, and a related stem cell transplant donor. V usage is TRBV9 and J usage is TRBJ1-2, with unresolved D. In DNA, the CDR3 is TGTGCCAGCAGCGCATCAAGCCGCTATACTAACTATGGCTACACCTTC. It translates to CASSASSRYTNYGYTF.